This TCR beta chain derives from a study of T cells after yellow fever vaccination. This clonotype was seen a few times. TCRdb recomputed calls from the 5' RACE reads with MiXCR, one row per CDR3 protein. The data show 600,000 to 750,000 distinct CDR3 sequences, approximately 13% seen once. J gave up 2 bases and V 2 bases, and 11 bases lay outside the gene matches. CDR3 size: 18 residues. CDR1 is SGHRS and CDR2 is YFSETQ in the germline V gene. Material: PBMCs, obtained on the day of the yellow fever booster vaccination. V and J are TRBV5-1 and TRBJ2-3; TRBD2 matches at 10 bases. The TCR comes from a man aged 30-40 years who received the YFV17D yellow fever vaccine. The CDR3 DNA reads TGCGCCAGCAGCTTCGACCCTGAAGCGGGAGGGCTCACAGATACGCAGTATTTT. Its protein product is CASSFDPEAGGLTDTQYF.